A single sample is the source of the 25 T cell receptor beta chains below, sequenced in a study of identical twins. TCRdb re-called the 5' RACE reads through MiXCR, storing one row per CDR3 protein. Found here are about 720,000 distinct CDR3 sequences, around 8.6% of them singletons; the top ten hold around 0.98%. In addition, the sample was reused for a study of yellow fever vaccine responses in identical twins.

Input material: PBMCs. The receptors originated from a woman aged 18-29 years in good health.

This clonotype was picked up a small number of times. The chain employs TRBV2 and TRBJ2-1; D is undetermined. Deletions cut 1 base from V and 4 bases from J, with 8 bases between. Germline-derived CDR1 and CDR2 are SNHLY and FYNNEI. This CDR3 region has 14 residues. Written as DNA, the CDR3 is TGTGCCAGCAGTGAAGTGGTTCCTTACAATGAGCAGTTCTTC. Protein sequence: CASSEVVPYNEQFF.

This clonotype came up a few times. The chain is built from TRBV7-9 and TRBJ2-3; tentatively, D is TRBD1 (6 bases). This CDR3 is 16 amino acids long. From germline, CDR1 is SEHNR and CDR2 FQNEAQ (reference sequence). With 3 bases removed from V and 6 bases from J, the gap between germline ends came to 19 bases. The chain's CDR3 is CASSFPDSPRRDTQYF. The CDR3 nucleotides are TGTGCCAGCAGCTTCCCGGACAGCCCGCGGAGGGATACGCAGTATTTT.

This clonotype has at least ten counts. The CDR3 here is CASSGWGTNQPQHF. CDR3 nucleotides: TGTGCCAGCAGTGGGTGGGGTACCAATCAGCCCCAGCATTTT. The chain has TRBV2 and TRBJ1-5; D gene uncertain. CDR3 length: 14 residues. V lost 4 bases and J 3 bases, leaving 10 bases between the germline ends. Germline-derived CDR1 and CDR2 are SNHLY and FYNNEI.

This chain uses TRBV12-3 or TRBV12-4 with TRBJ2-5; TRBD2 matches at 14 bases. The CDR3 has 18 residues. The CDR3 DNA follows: TGTACCTGCAGTCCGGGGACTAGCGGGAGTGTTTGGAAAGAGACCCAGTACTTC. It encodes CTCSPGTSGSVWKETQYF.

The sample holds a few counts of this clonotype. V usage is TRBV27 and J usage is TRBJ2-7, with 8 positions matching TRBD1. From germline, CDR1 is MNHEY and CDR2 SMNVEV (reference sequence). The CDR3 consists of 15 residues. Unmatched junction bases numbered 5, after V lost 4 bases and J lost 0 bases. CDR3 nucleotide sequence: TGTGCCAGCAGTTCCCCAGGGGGCCACTCCTACGAGCAGTACTTC. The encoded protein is CASSSPGGHSYEQYF.

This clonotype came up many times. The CDR3 sequence is CASSEGPYEQYF. CDR3 DNA sequence: TGTGCCAGCAGTGAGGGCCCCTACGAGCAGTACTTC. The rearrangement joins TRBV12-3 or TRBV12-4 to TRBJ2-7; possible D gene TRBD2, 5 bases. This CDR3 is 12 amino acids long. V was clipped by 5 bases and J by 2 bases, with 7 bases between them.

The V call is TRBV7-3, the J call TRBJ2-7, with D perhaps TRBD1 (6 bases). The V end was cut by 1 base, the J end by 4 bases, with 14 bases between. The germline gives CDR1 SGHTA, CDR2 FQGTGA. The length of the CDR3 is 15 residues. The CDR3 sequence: CASSLRWGPTYEQYF. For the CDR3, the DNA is TGTGCCAGCAGCTTAAGATGGGGGCCAACTTACGAGCAGTACTTC.

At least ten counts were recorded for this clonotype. CDR3 nucleotides: TGCGCCAGCAGCTCGGGACCCCCTCAAGAGACCCAGTACTTC. Amino acids: CASSSGPPQETQYF. The chain links TRBV5-1 to TRBJ2-5; D may be TRBD1 or TRBD2 (5 bases each). Deletions cut 3 bases from V and 2 bases from J, with 11 bases between. Germline values: CDR1 SGHRS, CDR2 YFSETQ. There are 14 residues in the CDR3.

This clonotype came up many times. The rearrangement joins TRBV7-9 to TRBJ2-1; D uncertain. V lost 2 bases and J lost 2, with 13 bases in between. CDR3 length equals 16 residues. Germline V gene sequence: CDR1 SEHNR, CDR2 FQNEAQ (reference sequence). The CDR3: CASSLRQAAPYNEQFF. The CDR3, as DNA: TGTGCCAGCAGCTTAAGGCAGGCGGCACCCTACAATGAGCAGTTCTTC.

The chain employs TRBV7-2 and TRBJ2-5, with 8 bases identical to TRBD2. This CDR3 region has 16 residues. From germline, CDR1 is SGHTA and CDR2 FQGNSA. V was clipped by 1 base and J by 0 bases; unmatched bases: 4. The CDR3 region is CASSLVPSGYQETQYF. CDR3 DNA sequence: TGTGCCAGCAGCTTAGTTCCTAGCGGGTACCAAGAGACCCAGTACTTC.

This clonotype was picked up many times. As DNA, the CDR3 is TGCGCCAGCAGAAATACCCCGGGACAGAAAGGAACTGAAGCTTTCTTT. Its translation: CASRNTPGQKGTEAFF. The rearrangement joins TRBV5-1 to TRBJ1-1; 7 bases are shared with TRBD1. Unmatched junction bases numbered 15, after V lost 5 bases and J lost 5 bases. The V gene's germline CDR1 is SGHRS and CDR2 YFSETQ. The CDR3 covers 16 residues.

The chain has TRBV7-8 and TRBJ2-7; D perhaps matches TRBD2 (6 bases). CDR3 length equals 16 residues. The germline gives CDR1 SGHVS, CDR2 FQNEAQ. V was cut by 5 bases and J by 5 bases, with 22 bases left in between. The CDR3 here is CASSPWAGTRSNEQYF. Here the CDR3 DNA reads TGTGCCAGCAGCCCCTGGGCGGGAACCCGGTCGAACGAGCAGTACTTC.

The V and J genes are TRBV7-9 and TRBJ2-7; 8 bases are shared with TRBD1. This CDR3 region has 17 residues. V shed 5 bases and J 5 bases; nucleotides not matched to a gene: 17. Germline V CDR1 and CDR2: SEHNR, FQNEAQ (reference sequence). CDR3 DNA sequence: TGTGCCAGCAGCCGAATCAGGACAGGGAGAGTCGGTAACGAGCAGTACTTC. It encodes CASSRIRTGRVGNEQYF.

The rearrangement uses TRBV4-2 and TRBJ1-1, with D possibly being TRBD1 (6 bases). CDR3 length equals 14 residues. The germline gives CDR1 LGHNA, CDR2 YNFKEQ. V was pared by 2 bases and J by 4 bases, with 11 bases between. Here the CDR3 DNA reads TGTGCCAGCAGCCAAACAGGGTACCCCACTGAAGCTTTCTTT. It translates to CASSQTGYPTEAFF.

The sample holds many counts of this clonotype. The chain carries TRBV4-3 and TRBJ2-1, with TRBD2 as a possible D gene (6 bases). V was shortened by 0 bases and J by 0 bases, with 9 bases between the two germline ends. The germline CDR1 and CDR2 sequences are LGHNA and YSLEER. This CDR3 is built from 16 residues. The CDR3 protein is CASSQDWRDSYNEQFF. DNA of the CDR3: TGCGCCAGCAGCCAAGATTGGCGGGACTCCTACAATGAGCAGTTCTTC.

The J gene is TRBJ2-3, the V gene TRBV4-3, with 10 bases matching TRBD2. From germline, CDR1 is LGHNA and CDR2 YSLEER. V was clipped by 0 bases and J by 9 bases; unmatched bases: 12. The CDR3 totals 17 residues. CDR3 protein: CASSQEWGLAGAATQYF. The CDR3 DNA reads TGCGCCAGCAGCCAAGAATGGGGGCTAGCGGGAGCCGCCACGCAGTATTTT.

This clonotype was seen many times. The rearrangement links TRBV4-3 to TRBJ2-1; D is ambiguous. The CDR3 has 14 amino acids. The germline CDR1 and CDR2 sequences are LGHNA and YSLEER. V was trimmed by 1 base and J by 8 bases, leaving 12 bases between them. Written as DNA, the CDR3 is TGCGCCAGCAGCCAAGTAACTTTTCAGGATGAGCAGTTCTTC. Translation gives CASSQVTFQDEQFF.

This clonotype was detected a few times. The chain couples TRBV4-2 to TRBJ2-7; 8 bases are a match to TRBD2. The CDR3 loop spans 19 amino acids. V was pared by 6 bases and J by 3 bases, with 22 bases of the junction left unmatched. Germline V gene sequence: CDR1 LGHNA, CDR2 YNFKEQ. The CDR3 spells CASRRSAMGTSGPIYEQYF. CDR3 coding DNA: TGTGCCAGCAGGCGAAGTGCTATGGGAACTAGCGGACCCATCTACGAGCAGTACTTC.

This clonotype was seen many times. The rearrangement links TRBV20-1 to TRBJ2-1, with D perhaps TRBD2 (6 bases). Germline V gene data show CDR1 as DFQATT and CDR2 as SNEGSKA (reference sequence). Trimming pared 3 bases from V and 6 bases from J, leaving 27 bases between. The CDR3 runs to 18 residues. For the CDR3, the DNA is TGCAGTGCTAGTGGGGGTGGATTACGGGACTCACCGATCAATGAGCAGTTCTTC. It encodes CSASGGGLRDSPINEQFF.

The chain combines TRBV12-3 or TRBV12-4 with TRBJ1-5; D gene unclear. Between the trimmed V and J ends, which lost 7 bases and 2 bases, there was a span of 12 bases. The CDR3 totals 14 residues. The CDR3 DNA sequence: TGTGCCAGCACACCCGGTTTTGGCAATCAGCCCCAGCATTTT. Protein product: CASTPGFGNQPQHF.

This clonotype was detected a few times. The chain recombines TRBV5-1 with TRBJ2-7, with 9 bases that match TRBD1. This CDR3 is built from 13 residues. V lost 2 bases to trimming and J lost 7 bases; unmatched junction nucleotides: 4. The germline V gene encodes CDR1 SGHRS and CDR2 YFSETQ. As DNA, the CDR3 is TGCGCCAGCAGCTTCGGGACAGGGTTAGAGCAGTACTTC. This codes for CASSFGTGLEQYF.

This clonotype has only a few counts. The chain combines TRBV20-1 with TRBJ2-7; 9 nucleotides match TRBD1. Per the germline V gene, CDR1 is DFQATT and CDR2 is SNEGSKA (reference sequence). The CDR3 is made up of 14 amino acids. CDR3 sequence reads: CSGETGTGQHEQYF. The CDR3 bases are TGCAGCGGAGAAACCGGGACAGGGCAACACGAGCAGTACTTC.

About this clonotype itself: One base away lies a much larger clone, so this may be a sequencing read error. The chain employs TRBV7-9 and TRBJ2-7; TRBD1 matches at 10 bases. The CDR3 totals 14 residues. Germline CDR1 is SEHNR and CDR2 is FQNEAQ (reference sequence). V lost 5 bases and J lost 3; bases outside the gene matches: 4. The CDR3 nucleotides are TGTGCCAGCAGCCACGGACAGGGGGGCTACGAGCAGTACTTC. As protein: CASSHGQGGYEQYF. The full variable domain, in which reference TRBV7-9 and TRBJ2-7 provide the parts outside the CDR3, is DTGVSQNPRHKITKRGQNVTFRCDPISEHNRLYWYRQTLGQGPEFLTYFQNEAQLEKSRLLSDRFSAERPKGSFSTLEIQRTEQGDSAMYLCASSHGQGGYEQYFGPGTRLTVT.

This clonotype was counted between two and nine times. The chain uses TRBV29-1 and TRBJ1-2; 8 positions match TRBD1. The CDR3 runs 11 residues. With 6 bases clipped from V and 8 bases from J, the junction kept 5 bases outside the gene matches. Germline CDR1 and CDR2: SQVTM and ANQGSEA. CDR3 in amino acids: CSVHAGGGYTF. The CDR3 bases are TGCAGCGTACACGCAGGGGGCGGCTACACCTTC.

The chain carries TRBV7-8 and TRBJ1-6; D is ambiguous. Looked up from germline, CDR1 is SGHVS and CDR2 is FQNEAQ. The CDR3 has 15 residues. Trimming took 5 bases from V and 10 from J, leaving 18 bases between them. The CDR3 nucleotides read TGTGCCAGCAGCCCAACGTTGATTCAAGACTCACCCCTCCACTTT. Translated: CASSPTLIQDSPLHF.